The next 21 T cell receptor beta chains were all read from a single sample in a study of CD8+ T cells in alopecia areata. Once RNA had been extracted, it was reverse transcribed into cDNA to act as the sequencing template. Sequencing used immunoSEQ multiplex PCR; TCRdb keeps in-frame clones, though not all of them. Of 220,000 or so clones in the sample, around 62% are singletons; the top ten hold around 0.44%. This specimen consisted of CD4+ T cells sorted from blood, obtained at week 0. The receptors were sampled from a human donor with alopecia areata.

The rearrangement uses TRBV2 and TRBJ2-3, with D perhaps TRBD1 (6 bases). CDR1 and CDR2 from the germline V gene are SNHLY and FYNNEI. The V gene lost 5 bases and the J gene lost 2 bases, with 14 bases spanning the gap. The CDR3 spans 15 residues. This chain's CDR3 is CASSYDRFDTDTQYF. CDR3 in DNA: TGTGCCAGCAGTTACGACAGGTTCGACACAGATACGCAGTATTTT. The full variable domain, rest sourced from reference TRBV2 and TRBJ2-3, is EPEVTQTPSHQVTQMGQEVILRCVPISNHLYFYWYRQILGQKVEFLVSFYNNEISEKSEIFDDQFSVERPDGSNFTLKIRSTKLEDSAMYFCASSYDRFDTDTQYFGPGTRLTVL.

This clone was observed a handful of times. The chain is built from TRBV5-1 and TRBJ1-1, with unresolved D. CDR1 and CDR2 (germline): SGHRS, YFSETQ. This CDR3 spans 14 amino acids. V lost 0 bases and J lost 5, with 11 bases in between. The CDR3 reads CASSLDPGMTEAFF. In DNA, the CDR3 is TGCGCCAGCAGCTTGGATCCGGGGATGACTGAAGCTTTCTTT.

The chain carries TRBV7-9 and TRBJ1-5; 10 bases are shared with TRBD1. After removal of 5 bases from V and 7 bases from J, the junction contained 14 bases not matched to a gene. CDR1 is SEHNR and CDR2 is FQNEAQ in the germline V gene (reference sequence). This CDR3 contains 17 residues. The CDR3 region is CASSPVLGTGAAQPQHF. The CDR3 DNA sequence: TGTGCCAGCAGCCCCGTCTTGGGGACAGGGGCAGCCCAGCCCCAGCATTTT.

This clone was recorded only once. DNA for the CDR3: TGTGCCAGCAGTCCAAACATGAGGGAAAAACTGTTTTTT. It encodes CASSPNMREKLFF. The J gene is TRBJ1-4, the V gene TRBV6-1; D unresolved. CDR3 length equals 13 residues. Germline CDR1 and CDR2: MNHNS and SASEGT. Trimming stripped 5 bases from V and 8 bases from J, with 12 bases between.

This clone was found a few times. This chain joins TRBV30 and TRBJ2-2, with a tentative D call TRBD2 (5 bases). The CDR3 covers 14 residues. V lost 4 bases and J lost 1, with 10 bases in between. The germline gives CDR1 GTSNPN, CDR2 SVGIG (reference sequence). As DNA, the CDR3 is TGTGCCTGGAACCCCGGAGGGAACACCGGGGAGCTGTTTTTT. It codes for CAWNPGGNTGELFF.

The gene calls are TRBV6-5 and TRBJ1-2; D not resolved. CDR1 is MNHEY and CDR2 is SVGAGI in the germline V gene. The CDR3 sequence is 13 residues long. V was trimmed by 0 bases and J by 2 bases, leaving 4 bases between them. This CDR3 reads CASSYSPNYGYTF. CDR3 nucleotides: TGTGCCAGCAGTTACTCCCCGAACTATGGCTACACCTTC.

The V gene is TRBV6-5, the J gene TRBJ1-3, with D maybe TRBD1 (6 bases). CDR3 length equals 13 residues. Deletions cut 6 bases from V and 1 base from J, with 7 bases between. Germline V gene lookup returns CDR1 MNHEY and CDR2 SVGAGI. The CDR3 DNA sequence: TGTGCCAGCAGACAGGGATCTGGAAACACCATATATTTT. This codes for CASRQGSGNTIYF.

This clone has just one count. The chain joins TRBV5-1 to TRBJ2-1, with 12 nucleotides matching TRBD2. V lost 2 bases to trimming and J lost 8 bases; unmatched junction nucleotides: 2. The CDR3 extends over 14 amino acids. Germline V gene sequence: CDR1 SGHRS, CDR2 YFSETQ. The CDR3 loop reads CASSFLAGGDEQFF. The DNA of the CDR3 is TGCGCCAGCAGCTTCCTAGCGGGAGGGGATGAGCAGTTCTTC.

The V gene is TRBV30, the J gene TRBJ2-7, with 7 bases fitting TRBD1. This CDR3 has 13 amino acids. CDR1 and CDR2 (germline): GTSNPN, SVGIG (reference sequence). After removal of 7 bases from V and 4 bases from J, the junction contained 10 bases not matched to a gene. The CDR3 DNA reads as TGTGCCTCCACAAGAGAACAGGGGTACGAGCAGTACTTC. Translated: CASTREQGYEQYF.

V usage is TRBV30 and J usage is TRBJ1-2; 9 bases align to TRBD1. V gave up 2 bases and J gave up 6 bases; unmatched junction bases: 4. This CDR3 has 13 amino acids. Looked up from germline, CDR1 is GTSNPN and CDR2 is SVGIG (reference sequence). In DNA form, the CDR3 reads TGTGCCTGGAGTCCGGACAGGGGAAATGGCTACACCTTC. The encoded protein is CAWSPDRGNGYTF. The variable domain in full, with the rest retrieved from reference TRBV30 and TRBJ1-2, is SQTIHQWPATLVQPVGSPLSLECTVEGTSNPNLYWYRQAAGRGLQLLFYSVGIGQISSEVPQNLSASRPQDRQFILSSKKLLLSDSGFYLCAWSPDRGNGYTFGSGTRLTVV.

The chain carries TRBV5-4 and TRBJ2-2; 11 bases agree with TRBD2. CDR1 and CDR2 from the germline V gene are SGHNT and YYREEE (reference sequence). V lost 0 bases to trimming and J lost 6 bases; unmatched junction nucleotides: 7. CDR3 length: 17 amino acids. The CDR3 spells CASSLAPTSGGAGELFF. CDR3 nucleotides: TGTGCCAGCAGCTTGGCACCTACTAGCGGGGGTGCCGGGGAGCTGTTTTTT.

Concerning this clone itself: Here the CDR3 omits its conserved ending phenylalanine or tryptophan, so a read error is the likely source. The DNA is omitted, as the CDR3 cannot be located on it reliably, and the CDR3 follows TCRdb's listing. The chain couples TRBV25-1 to TRBJ2-7; the table gives TRBD1 as D, unverified against the DNA. Germline V gives CDR1 MGHDK, CDR2 SYGVNS. Termini included, the CDR3 measures 9 amino acids. The CDR3 sequence is CASSAYRVP.

Only a few counts were recorded for this clone. The chain carries TRBV5-4 and TRBJ1-2; 8 nucleotides agree with TRBD1. The CDR3 is 13 amino acids. The V and J ends lost 4 bases and 2 bases, in that order; junction bases with no gene match: 1. Germline V gene lookup returns CDR1 SGHNT and CDR2 YYREEE (reference sequence). CDR3 bases: TGTGCCAGCAGCCGGACAGGGAACTATGGCTACACCTTC. This encodes CASSRTGNYGYTF.

This clone showed up just a few times. DNA for the CDR3: TGTGCCAGCAGTTCGGACAGGGAGAATTCACCCCTCCACTTT. It codes for CASSSDRENSPLHF. The chain employs TRBV27 and TRBJ1-6, with 8 nucleotides matching TRBD1. This CDR3 spans 14 amino acids. After removal of 4 bases from V and 7 bases from J, the junction contained 3 bases not matched to a gene. Germline V lookup: CDR1 MNHEY, CDR2 SMNVEV (reference sequence).

This clone was observed a few times. The chain has TRBV19 and TRBJ2-2; TRBD1 might be the D (5 bases). The CDR3 totals 14 residues. Trimming left V 9 bases short and J 7 bases short, with 18 bases between. Germline V lookup: CDR1 LNHDA, CDR2 SQIVND (reference sequence). CDR3 bases: TGTGCCAGCAAATTCCAGGGTTTTAGCGGGGAGCTGTTTTTT. This codes for CASKFQGFSGELFF.

The chain has TRBV7-9 and TRBJ2-3, with unresolved D. The CDR3 spans 14 residues. In germline, CDR1 is SEHNR, CDR2 FQNEAQ (reference sequence). The V end was cut by 5 bases, the J end by 0 bases, with 9 bases between. CDR3 sequence reads: CASSQQTSTDTQYF. DNA of the CDR3: TGTGCCAGCAGCCAACAGACTAGCACAGATACGCAGTATTTT.

This clone was found a few times. The chain couples TRBV4-1 to TRBJ2-3, with 8 bases that match TRBD2. CDR1 and CDR2 from the germline V gene are MGHRA and YSYEKL. V was clipped by 0 bases and J by 5 bases; unmatched bases: 16. This CDR3 has 19 amino acids. The CDR3: CASSQERGPSSGRRDTQYF. For the CDR3, the DNA is TGCGCCAGCAGCCAAGAAAGGGGCCCATCTAGCGGGCGGAGAGATACGCAGTATTTT.

This chain uses TRBV29-1 with TRBJ2-7, with TRBD2 matching 9 bases. V was clipped by 6 bases and J by 1 base; unmatched bases: 10. Germline V CDR1 and CDR2: SQVTM, ANQGSEA. The CDR3 is 15 amino acids. This chain's CDR3 is CSVGSTSGFSYEQYF. In DNA form, the CDR3 reads TGCAGCGTGGGAAGTACTAGCGGGTTTTCCTACGAGCAGTACTTC.

The V call is TRBV4-2, the J call TRBJ1-4; possibly TRBD1 for D (5 bases). Trimming left V 0 bases short and J 8 bases short, with 16 bases between. The CDR3 contains 16 residues. From germline, CDR1 is LGHNA and CDR2 YNFKEQ. As DNA, the CDR3 is TGTGCCAGCAGCCAAGATTTTGCAGGGTTGATGGAAAAACTGTTTTTT. Translating it yields CASSQDFAGLMEKLFF.

The chain recombines TRBV9 with TRBJ2-3, with D perhaps given as TRBD1 or TRBD2 (6 bases each). There are 17 residues in the CDR3. V gave up 0 bases and J gave up 3 bases, with 17 bases separating them. Per germline, CDR1 SGDLS and CDR2 YYNGEE. CDR3 nucleotides: TGTGCCAGCAGCGTAGGAGGGGGACTCCTGAGAACAGATACGCAGTATTTT. It translates to CASSVGGGLLRTDTQYF.

V usage is TRBV6-1 and J usage is TRBJ2-6; D is unresolved. CDR1 is MNHNS, CDR2 SASEGT, per germline. V lost 5 bases and J lost 3, with 8 bases in between. This CDR3 is built from 14 residues. This chain's CDR3 is CASSIGVGANVLTF. DNA of the CDR3: TGTGCCAGCAGTATAGGCGTTGGGGCCAACGTCCTGACTTTC.